Listed below are T cell receptor beta chains from one sample, sequenced in a study of metastatic and nonmetastatic thyroid tumors. Using MiXCR, TCRdb re-called clones from the PCR reads. The sample comprises 16,000 or so clones, around 25% of which are singletons, and approximately 15% rests with the top ten. The sequencing input was adjacent normal tissue. These receptors all stem from a female donor with papillary thyroid cancer or a benign thyroid nodule (not recorded which). Some clones in this sample may be carry-over from other donors' samples. CDR3s include the opening cysteine and the closing phenylalanine or tryptophan. The order of the fields is V gene, clone size, D gene, J gene, CDR3 DNA, CDR3 protein. D genes are given only for firm matches. The size entry is marked missing in some rows and otherwise reads once, few, many or a size class.

>TRBV6-1|.|TRBD2|TRBJ2-3
TGTGCCAGCAGTGATGGGGGGGGTACGCGGTATTTT
CASSDGGGTRYF
>TRBV5-1|.|.|TRBJ2-7
TGCGCCAGCAGCTTGTTCCAGGGGGGCTACGAGCAGTACTTC
CASSLFQGGYEQYF
>TRBV7-2|medium-sized|TRBD2|TRBJ2-3
TGTGCCAGCAGCTTCGACGCGGGAGGCACAGATACGCAGTATTTT
CASSFDAGGTDTQYF
>TRBV27|few|.|TRBJ2-5
TGTGCCAGCGGGAAAGAGACCCAGTACTTC
CASGKETQYF
>TRBV6-1|.|.|TRBJ2-2
TGTGCCAGCAGTTCGGTATCGGGAACTACCGGGGAGCTGTTTTTT
CASSSVSGTTGELFF
>TRBV15|few|.|TRBJ2-7
TGTGCCACCAGCAGAGATCTACACACCGGGGAGCAGTACTTC
CATSRDLHTGEQYF
>TRBV12-3/TRBV12-4|few|TRBD1|TRBJ2-5
TGTGCCAGCAGTTATACCGGGACAGAGGAGACCCAGTACTTC
CASSYTGTEETQYF
>TRBV20-1|.|.|TRBJ2-7
TGCAGTGCTCCAAGGACAGCTGAAGAGGAGCAGTACTTC
CSAPRTAEEEQYF
>TRBV2|few|.|TRBJ1-4
TGTGCCAGCAGATCCAACAGGGCCCTTAATGAAAAACTGTTTTTT
CASRSNRALNEKLFF
>TRBV5-1|.|TRBD2|TRBJ2-7
TGCGCCAGCAGCTTGGGGACTAGCAACGAGCAGTACTTC
CASSLGTSNEQYF